Below are 10 T cell receptor beta chains sequenced from a single sample in a study of blood T cell repertoires in COVID-19. Sequencing was performed with immunoSEQ multiplex PCR; in TCRdb, only in-frame clones are kept and a portion is missing. Altogether tens of thousands of clones are present, roughly nine tenths being singletons, with the ten largest covering roughly 1.5%. The specimen was peripheral blood. The receptors stem from a man in his 60s with acute or convalescent COVID-19.

The J gene is TRBJ2-1, the V gene TRBV7-6, with 14 nucleotides matching TRBD2. The CDR3 covers 17 residues. Trimming cost V 4 bases and J 3 bases; bases outside gene matches: 5. From germline, CDR1 is SGHVS and CDR2 FNYEAQ. In DNA, the CDR3 is TGTGCCAGCAGCTGGGGGACTAGCGGGGGATACTACAATGAGCAGTTCTTC. Translated: CASSWGTSGGYYNEQFF. Drawing the rest from reference TRBV7-6 and TRBJ2-1, the complete variable domain is GAGVSQSPRYKVTKRGQDVALRCDPISGHVSLYWYRQALGQGPEFLTYFNYEAQQDKSGLPNDRFSAERPEGSISTLTIQRTEQRDSAMYRCASSWGTSGGYYNEQFFGPGTRLTVL.

This clone has just one count. The chain uses TRBV19 and TRBJ1-4, with a possible D match to TRBD1 (5 bases). The CDR3 covers 15 residues. V was cut by 4 bases and J by 5 bases, with 14 bases left in between. Germline V gene lookup returns CDR1 LNHDA and CDR2 SQIVND (reference sequence). CDR3 nucleotide sequence: TGTGCCAGTAGTACCCCAGGGTTTGGAAATGAAAAACTGTTTTTT. Amino acids: CASSTPGFGNEKLFF.

V gene TRBV18 combines with J gene TRBJ1-3; D might be TRBD1 (5 bases). Germline CDR1 is KGHSH and CDR2 is LQKENI. V lost 0 bases, J lost 0 bases, and 9 bases lay in between. This CDR3 is 16 amino acids long. The DNA for the CDR3 is TGTGCCAGCTCACCACCAGGGGCGAACTCTGGAAACACCATATATTTT. As protein: CASSPPGANSGNTIYF.

This chain links TRBV12-3 or TRBV12-4 with TRBJ2-3; D remains unclear. This CDR3 spans 11 amino acids. V lost 8 bases to trimming and J lost 3 bases, with 6 bases between them. The CDR3 protein is CASRVTDTQYF. DNA of the CDR3: TGTGCCAGCCGGGTTACAGATACGCAGTATTTT.

The rearrangement joins TRBV5-1 to TRBJ2-2; 13 positions match TRBD2. J lost 8 bases, V lost 4 bases, and 8 bases had no gene match. Germline loops: CDR1 SGHRS, CDR2 YFSETQ. This CDR3 contains 16 residues. The CDR3 region has the DNA TGCGCCAGCAGCACCACTAGCGGGGGGGCCGCTGGGGAGCTGTTTTTT. As protein: CASSTTSGGAAGELFF.

V is TRBV18 and J is TRBJ2-1; 7 bases map to TRBD1. Trimming at V came to 3 bases and at J to 8 bases, leaving 4 bases not matched to a gene. Per germline, CDR1 KGHSH and CDR2 LQKENI. The CDR3 is 13 residues long. The CDR3 nucleotides read TGTGCCAGCTCACCGGGACAGCTCGATGAGCAGTTCTTC. The encoded protein is CASSPGQLDEQFF.

The chain joins TRBV6-5 to TRBJ1-3, with 7 bases lining up with TRBD1. Germline loops: CDR1 MNHEY, CDR2 SVGAGI. This CDR3 contains 14 residues. Trimming at V came to 8 bases and at J to 4 bases, leaving 8 bases not matched to a gene. CDR3 region: CASGTVIEGNTIYF. Written as DNA, the CDR3 is TGTGCCAGCGGGACAGTCATAGAAGGAAACACCATATATTTT.

This clone was observed once. The chain carries TRBV12-5 and TRBJ2-2; 8 bases are a match to TRBD2. The CDR3 loop spans 16 amino acids. Trimming at V came to 5 bases and at J to 4 bases, leaving 9 bases not matched to a gene. CDR1 is LGHNT and CDR2 is FRNRAP in the germline V gene. CDR3 sequence reads: CASGLGITSGTGELFF. CDR3 nucleotides: TGTGCTAGTGGTCTGGGTATTACTAGCGGCACCGGGGAGCTGTTTTTT.

This clone has just one count. The J gene is TRBJ2-3, the V gene TRBV5-1; D perhaps matches TRBD2 (5 bases). The germline V gene encodes CDR1 SGHRS and CDR2 YFSETQ. The CDR3 is 16 amino acids. The V end was cut by 4 bases, the J end by 6 bases, with 21 bases between. The CDR3 sequence: CASSQPMNRGDDTQYF. The DNA for the CDR3 is TGCGCCAGCAGCCAACCAATGAATCGGGGTGATGATACGCAGTATTTT. The whole variable domain, filled in from reference TRBV5-1 and TRBJ2-3, reads KAGVTQTPRYLIKTRGQQVTLSCSPISGHRSVSWYQQTPGQGLQFLFEYFSETQRNKGNFPGRFSGRQFSNSRSEMNVSTLELGDSALYLCASSQPMNRGDDTQYFGPGTRLTVL.

The CDR3 region is CASSTRSSYEQYF. For the CDR3, the DNA is TGTGCCAGCAGTACACGGAGCTCCTACGAGCAGTACTTC. The genes are TRBV11-2 and TRBJ2-7; D not resolved. Trimming shortened V by 6 bases and J by 0 bases, and 9 bases separated the two germline ends. CDR3 length: 13 amino acids. CDR1 SGHAT and CDR2 FQNNGV come from the germline V gene.